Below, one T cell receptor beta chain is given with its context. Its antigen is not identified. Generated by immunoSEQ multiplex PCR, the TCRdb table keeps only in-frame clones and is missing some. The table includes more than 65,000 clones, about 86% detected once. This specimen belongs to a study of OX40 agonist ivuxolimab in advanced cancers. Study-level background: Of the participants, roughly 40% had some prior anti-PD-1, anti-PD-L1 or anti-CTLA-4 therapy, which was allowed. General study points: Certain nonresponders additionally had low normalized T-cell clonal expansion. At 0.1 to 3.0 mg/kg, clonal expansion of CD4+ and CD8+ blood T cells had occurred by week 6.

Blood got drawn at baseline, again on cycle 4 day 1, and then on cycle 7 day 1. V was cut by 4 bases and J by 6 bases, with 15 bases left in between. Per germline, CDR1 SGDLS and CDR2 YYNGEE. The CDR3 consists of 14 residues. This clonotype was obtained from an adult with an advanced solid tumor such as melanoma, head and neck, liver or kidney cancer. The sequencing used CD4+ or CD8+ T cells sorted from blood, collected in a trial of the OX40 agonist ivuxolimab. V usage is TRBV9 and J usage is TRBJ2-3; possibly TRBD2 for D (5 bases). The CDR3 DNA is TGTGCCAGCAGCCAACTAGTAACCCCCGATACGCAGTATTTT. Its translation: CASSQLVTPDTQYF.